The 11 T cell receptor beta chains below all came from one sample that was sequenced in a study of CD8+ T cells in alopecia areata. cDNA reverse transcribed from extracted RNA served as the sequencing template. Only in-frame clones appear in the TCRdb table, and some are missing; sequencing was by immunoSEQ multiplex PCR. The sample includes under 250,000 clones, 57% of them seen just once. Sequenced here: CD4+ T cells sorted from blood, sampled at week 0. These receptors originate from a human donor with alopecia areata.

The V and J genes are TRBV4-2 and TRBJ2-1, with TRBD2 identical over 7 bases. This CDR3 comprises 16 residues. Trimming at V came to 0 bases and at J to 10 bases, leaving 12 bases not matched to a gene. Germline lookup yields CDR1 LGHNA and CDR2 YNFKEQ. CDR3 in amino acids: CASSQETAGVGGEQFF. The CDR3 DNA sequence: TGTGCCAGCAGCCAAGAAACGGCGGGAGTCGGCGGGGAGCAGTTCTTC.

The CDR3 here is CASSRTWVNTEAFF. CDR3 in DNA: TGTGCCAGCAGCCGTACCTGGGTGAACACTGAAGCTTTCTTT. V and J are TRBV9 and TRBJ1-1; D is unresolved. Trimming shortened V by 4 bases and J by 0 bases, and 10 bases separated the two germline ends. CDR3 length equals 14 residues. Per germline, CDR1 SGDLS and CDR2 YYNGEE. The variable domain in full, with the rest retrieved from reference TRBV9 and TRBJ1-1, is DSGVTQTPKHLITATGQRVTLRCSPRSGDLSVYWYQQSLDQGLQFLIQYYNGEERAKGNILERFSAQQFPDLHSELNLSSLELGDSALYFCASSRTWVNTEAFFGQGTRLTVV.

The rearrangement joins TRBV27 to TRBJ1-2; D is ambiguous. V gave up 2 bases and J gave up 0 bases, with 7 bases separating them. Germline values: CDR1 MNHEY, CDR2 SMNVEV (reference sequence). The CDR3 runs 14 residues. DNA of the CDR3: TGTGCCAGCAGTTTAAACAGAGCTAACTATGGCTACACCTTC. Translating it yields CASSLNRANYGYTF.

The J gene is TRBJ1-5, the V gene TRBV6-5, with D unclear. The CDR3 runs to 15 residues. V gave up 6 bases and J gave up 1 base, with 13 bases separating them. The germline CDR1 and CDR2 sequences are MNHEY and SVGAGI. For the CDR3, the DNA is TGTGCCAGCAGAAGATCCCTTTTGAGCAATCAGCCCCAGCATTTT. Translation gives CASRRSLLSNQPQHF.

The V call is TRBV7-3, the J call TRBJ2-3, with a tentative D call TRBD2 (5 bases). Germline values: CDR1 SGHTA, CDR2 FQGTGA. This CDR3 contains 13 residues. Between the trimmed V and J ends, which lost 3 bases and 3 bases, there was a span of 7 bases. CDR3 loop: CASSFRGTDTQYF. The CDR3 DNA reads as TGTGCCAGCAGCTTTCGAGGGACAGATACGCAGTATTTT.

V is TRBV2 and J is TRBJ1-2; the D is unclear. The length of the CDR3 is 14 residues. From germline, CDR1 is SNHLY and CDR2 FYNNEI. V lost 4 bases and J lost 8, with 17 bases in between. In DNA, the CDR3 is TGTGCCAGCAGTGTCTTAGCTGACCGCGGGGGCTACACCTTC. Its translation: CASSVLADRGGYTF. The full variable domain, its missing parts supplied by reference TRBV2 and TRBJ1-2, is EPEVTQTPSHQVTQMGQEVILRCVPISNHLYFYWYRQILGQKVEFLVSFYNNEISEKSEIFDDQFSVERPDGSNFTLKIRSTKLEDSAMYFCASSVLADRGGYTFGSGTRLTVV.

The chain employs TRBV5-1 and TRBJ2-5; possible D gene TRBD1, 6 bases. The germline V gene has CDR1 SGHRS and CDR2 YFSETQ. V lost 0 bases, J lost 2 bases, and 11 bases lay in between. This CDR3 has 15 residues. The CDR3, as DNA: TGCGCCAGCAGCTTGGCAGGGGTAGGGCAAGAGACCCAGTACTTC. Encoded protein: CASSLAGVGQETQYF.

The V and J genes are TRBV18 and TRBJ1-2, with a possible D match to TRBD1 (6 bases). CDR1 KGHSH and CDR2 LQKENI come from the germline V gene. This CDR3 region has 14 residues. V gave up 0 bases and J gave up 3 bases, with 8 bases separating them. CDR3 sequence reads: CASSPPNRDYGYTF. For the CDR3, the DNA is TGTGCCAGCTCACCACCCAACAGGGACTATGGCTACACCTTC.

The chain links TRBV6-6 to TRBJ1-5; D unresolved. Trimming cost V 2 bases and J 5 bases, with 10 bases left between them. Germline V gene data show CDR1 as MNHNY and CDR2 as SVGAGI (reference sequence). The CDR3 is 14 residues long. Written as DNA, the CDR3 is TGTGCCAGCAGTTACCCCAGCGGGTATCAGCCCCAGCATTTT. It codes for CASSYPSGYQPQHF.

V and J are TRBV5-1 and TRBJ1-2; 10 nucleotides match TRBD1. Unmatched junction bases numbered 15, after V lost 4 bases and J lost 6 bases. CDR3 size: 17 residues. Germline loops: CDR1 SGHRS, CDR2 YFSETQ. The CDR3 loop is CASSAGTGALAGHGYTF. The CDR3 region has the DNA TGCGCCAGCAGCGCCGGGACAGGGGCCCTTGCGGGGCATGGCTACACCTTC.

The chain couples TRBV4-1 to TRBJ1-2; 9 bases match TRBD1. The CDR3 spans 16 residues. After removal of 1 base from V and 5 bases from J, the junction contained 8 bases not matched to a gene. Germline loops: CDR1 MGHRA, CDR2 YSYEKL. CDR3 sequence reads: CASSQGTGQGIYGYTF. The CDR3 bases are TGCGCCAGCAGCCAAGGCACAGGACAGGGGATTTATGGCTACACCTTC.